This T cell receptor (beta chain) was obtained from a study of blood T cells in healthy people across ages. Whole-study results and caveats: Higher diversity, along with more naive CD4+ cells, distinguished long-lived donors from aged donors.

A sample-barcoded 5' primer and a J-beta primer mix were used in a second PCR of roughly 7 to 11 cycles. TCRdb reanalysed the 5' RACE reads using MiXCR and keeps one entry per CDR3 protein. This repertoire shows 800,000 to 950,000 distinct CDR3 sequences, roughly 43% found once; its top ten account for roughly 13%. The V end was cut by 2 bases, the J end by 0 bases, with 14 bases between. This CDR3 has 15 residues. The germline V gene has CDR1 SQVTM and CDR2 ANQGSEA. Drawing of peripheral blood yielded approximately 10 milliliters from each donor. Worth noting for this clonotype: Its antigen is still unknown.

Sequencing used blood. The receptor was derived from a man in his thirties or forties in good health. The V gene is TRBV29-1, the J gene TRBJ2-7; D possibly matches TRBD1 or TRBD2 (5 bases each). This chain's CDR3 is CSVELPGRSSYEQYF. CDR3 sequence (DNA): TGCAGCGTTGAACTACCGGGACGAAGCTCCTACGAGCAGTACTTC.